This TCR beta chain comes out of a study of early T cells in non-severe SARS-CoV-2 infection. There are a few counts of this clonotype. Via MiXCR, TCRdb re-called the 5' RACE reads, giving one row per CDR3 protein. The table has approximately 31,000 distinct CDR3 sequences, approximately 6% seen once. V was pared by 1 base and J by 4 bases, with 6 bases of the junction left unmatched. The CDR3 totals 16 residues. Sequencing was carried out using whole blood. The rearrangement uses TRBV12-3 or TRBV12-4 and TRBJ1-4, with 7 bases lining up with TRBD1. The origin of this receptor is an adult who was a healthcare worker with PCR-confirmed SARS-CoV-2 infection or an uninfected control (not recorded which). CDR3 DNA sequence: TGTGCCAGCAGTTTAGAGACAGGGCTAATTAATGAAAAACTGTTTTTT. Translated, it gives CASSLETGLINEKLFF.